The next 28 T cell receptor beta chains were all read from a single sample in a study of response to subunit inactivated influenza vaccine. A single record per CDR3 protein comes from TCRdb applying MiXCR to the RT-PCR reads. The sample records under 850,000 distinct CDR3 sequences, about 18% being singletons. This specimen was PBMCs from blood, taken about 5 days after vaccination. These receptors originate from a man in his fifties or sixties who received an inactivated influenza vaccine.

This clonotype was seen a few times. This chain connects TRBV28 to TRBJ1-2, with 8 bases lining up with TRBD1. The length of the CDR3 is 15 residues. Trimming cost V 4 bases and J 4 bases; bases outside gene matches: 8. Germline V CDR1 and CDR2: MDHEN, SYDVKM. CDR3: CASSSQQGAGYGYTF. The DNA of the CDR3 is TGTGCCAGCAGTTCACAGCAGGGGGCAGGCTATGGCTACACCTTC.

This clonotype has a handful of counts. This sequence joins TRBV7-8 and TRBJ1-1; the match to TRBD1 covers 7 bases. Germline V gives CDR1 SGHVS, CDR2 FQNEAQ. V was clipped by 4 bases and J by 2 bases; unmatched bases: 13. This CDR3 comprises 17 residues. CDR3 residues: CASSSARGRQGNTEAFF. CDR3 nucleotides: TGTGCCAGCAGCTCGGCTAGAGGGAGACAGGGCAACACTGAAGCTTTCTTT.

The chain links TRBV7-9 to TRBJ2-1; 10 bases align to TRBD2. V shed 1 base and J 5 bases; nucleotides not matched to a gene: 5. Germline CDR1 is SEHNR and CDR2 is FQNEAQ (reference sequence). CDR3 length: 16 residues. CDR3 DNA sequence: TGTGCCAGCAGCTTAGGCACTAGCGGGAAGAACAATGAGCAGTTCTTC. Translation gives CASSLGTSGKNNEQFF.

The chain joins TRBV7-2 to TRBJ2-3, with 10 bases aligning to TRBD2. CDR1 is SGHTA and CDR2 is FQGNSA in the germline V gene. This CDR3 is built from 15 residues. The ends lost 4 bases at V and 9 bases at J; junction bases unmatched: 10. The CDR3, as DNA: TGTGCCAGCAGCTCCTCCGGGACTAGCGAGGGGACGCAGTATTTT. Translating it yields CASSSSGTSEGTQYF.

The chain is built from TRBV30 and TRBJ2-7; D unclear. The CDR3 covers 11 residues. V was shortened by 0 bases and J by 7 bases, with 7 bases between the two germline ends. CDR1 is GTSNPN, CDR2 SVGIG, per germline (reference sequence). CDR3 sequence (DNA): TGTGCCTGGAGTGTGAAGTATGAGCAGTACTTC. This gives the protein CAWSVKYEQYF.

This clonotype was seen more than once but under ten times. J is TRBJ2-7 and V is TRBV27; D is possibly TRBD1 or TRBD2 (6 bases each). Trimming stripped 5 bases from V and 0 bases from J, with 17 bases between. The CDR3 contains 16 residues. Germline V lookup: CDR1 MNHEY, CDR2 SMNVEV (reference sequence). CDR3 DNA: TGTGCCAGCAGTCGAGGGGGACTGCTAAGCTCCTACGAGCAGTACTTC. Encoded protein: CASSRGGLLSSYEQYF.

The chain uses TRBV29-1 and TRBJ2-5; D perhaps matches TRBD1 (5 bases). The CDR3 length is 10 residues. CDR1 and CDR2 (germline): SQVTM, ANQGSEA. The ends were cut back, 5 bases at V and 9 bases at J, with 10 bases in the middle. DNA of the CDR3: TGCAGCGTTACAGGCCTGGCCCAGTACTTC. The encoded protein is CSVTGLAQYF.

This clonotype has just a few counts. The chain recombines TRBV5-5 with TRBJ1-2; D perhaps matches TRBD1 (6 bases). V gave up 0 bases and J gave up 7 bases, with 16 bases separating them. CDR3 length: 15 residues. Germline V gives CDR1 SGHKS, CDR2 YYEKEE (reference sequence). CDR3 sequence (DNA): TGTGCCAGCAGCTTGGCCTGGGGGACACCATCTGGCTACACCTTC. Translated: CASSLAWGTPSGYTF.

This clonotype showed up just a few times. This rearrangement joins TRBV27 to TRBJ2-3; D perhaps matches TRBD2 (6 bases). The CDR3 spans 16 residues. Germline CDR1 MNHEY, CDR2 SMNVEV (reference sequence). The V gene lost 5 bases and the J gene lost 5 bases, with 20 bases spanning the gap. CDR3 sequence: CASSPLGPSAQDTQYF. The CDR3 bases are TGTGCCAGCAGTCCCCTCGGGCCTAGCGCACAAGATACGCAGTATTTT.

The sample holds many counts of this clonotype. The chain couples TRBV5-1 to TRBJ1-2; D ambiguous. The CDR3 spans 13 residues. V was clipped by 0 bases and J by 6 bases, with 9 bases between them. Germline V gene lookup returns CDR1 SGHRS and CDR2 YFSETQ. The CDR3 nucleotides read TGCGCCAGCAGCTTGGACTCCCCTAATGGCTACACCTTC. This translates into CASSLDSPNGYTF.

This clonotype was recorded a few times. The chain carries TRBV7-9 and TRBJ2-5, with 8 bases fitting TRBD1. Losses at the gene ends were 9 bases for V and 6 bases for J; bases not matched to a gene: 9. The CDR3 sequence is 13 residues long. Germline V gene lookup returns CDR1 SEHNR and CDR2 FQNEAQ (reference sequence). In DNA form, the CDR3 reads TGTGCCAGTCATCCAGGGGGCCGGCAGACCCAGTACTTC. It translates to CASHPGGRQTQYF.

The chain recombines TRBV29-1 with TRBJ1-3; D is ambiguous. This CDR3 spans 13 amino acids. Germline CDR1 and CDR2: SQVTM and ANQGSEA. V lost 4 bases to trimming and J lost 0 bases, with 7 bases between them. CDR3 in amino acids: CSVVQNSGNTIYF. The CDR3 bases are TGCAGCGTTGTACAGAACTCTGGAAACACCATATATTTT.

This clonotype has ten or more counts. J is TRBJ2-2 and V is TRBV4-3; the D is unclear. Germline V gene sequence: CDR1 LGHNA, CDR2 YSLEER. Trimming cost V 2 bases and J 0 bases, with 4 bases left between them. CDR3 length: 14 residues. The CDR3 DNA reads as TGCGCCAGCAGCCAACTGTCGAACACCGGGGAGCTGTTTTTT. Amino acids: CASSQLSNTGELFF.

CDR3 in amino acids: CASSLVPTGASYNEQFF. DNA for the CDR3: TGTGCCAGCAGCTTAGTGCCGACAGGCGCCTCCTACAATGAGCAGTTCTTC. The gene calls are TRBV7-9 and TRBJ2-1; possible D gene TRBD1, 6 bases. This CDR3 has 17 amino acids. In germline, CDR1 is SEHNR, CDR2 FQNEAQ (reference sequence). Deletions cut 1 base from V and 0 bases from J, with 13 bases between.

This clonotype was picked up many times. CDR3 sequence (DNA): TGCAGCGCCGGACAGGGGGGTTACAATGAGCAGTTCTTC. Protein: CSAGQGGYNEQFF. This sequence joins TRBV29-1 and TRBJ2-1, with 10 positions matching TRBD1. The length of the CDR3 is 13 residues. Germline loops: CDR1 SQVTM, CDR2 ANQGSEA. With V trimmed by 7 bases and J by 4 bases, 4 bases remained unmatched.

The chain links TRBV6-1 to TRBJ2-5; maybe TRBD2 (7 bases). This CDR3 has 17 amino acids. Germline loops: CDR1 MNHNS, CDR2 SASEGT. Trimming removed 6 bases at V and 2 bases at J, with 22 bases between. CDR3 nucleotide sequence: TGTGCCAGCAGACTATCGGAGGGAGGGGGTTTTCAAGAGACCCAGTACTTC. It encodes CASRLSEGGGFQETQYF.

This clonotype occurred a few times. The CDR3 DNA sequence: TGCGCCAGCAGCCAGGGTGTAGCGGGAGTTCACTACAATGAGCAGTTCTTC. Its protein is CASSQGVAGVHYNEQFF. This chain connects TRBV4-3 to TRBJ2-1; TRBD2 matches at 9 bases. CDR1 and CDR2 (germline): LGHNA, YSLEER. The CDR3 is made up of 17 amino acids. Trimming at V came to 3 bases and at J to 3 bases, leaving 9 bases not matched to a gene.

This chain links TRBV20-1 with TRBJ2-7; 7 bases agree with TRBD2. V trimming: 3 bases; J trimming: 5 bases; junction bases outside the gene matches: 10. CDR1 is DFQATT and CDR2 is SNEGSKA in the germline V gene (reference sequence). The CDR3 length is 14 residues. The CDR3 loop reads CSASFPSGIHEQYF. The DNA for the CDR3 is TGCAGTGCTAGTTTTCCGAGCGGGATCCACGAGCAGTACTTC.

This sequence joins TRBV7-9 and TRBJ2-7; TRBD1 is a possible D gene (5 bases). The CDR3 is 13 residues long. Trimming cost V 5 bases and J 1 base, with 9 bases left between them. Germline V gene lookup returns CDR1 SEHNR and CDR2 FQNEAQ (reference sequence). CDR3: CASSEQASYEQYF. The CDR3 DNA follows: TGTGCCAGCAGCGAACAGGCGTCCTACGAGCAGTACTTC.

The chain combines TRBV5-5 with TRBJ1-4; D gene uncertain. Per the germline V gene, CDR1 is SGHKS and CDR2 is YYEKEE (reference sequence). The CDR3 has 11 residues. V was shortened by 4 bases and J by 15 bases, with 13 bases between the two germline ends. As DNA, the CDR3 is TGTGCCAGCAGCCGCCAAGCGAGGATGTTTTTT. It is translated as CASSRQARMFF.

The chain employs TRBV28 and TRBJ2-7; 7 bases map to TRBD2. CDR1 and CDR2 from the germline V gene are MDHEN and SYDVKM. The V gene end was trimmed by 1 base and the J gene end by 6 bases; junction bases not matched to a gene: 6. The CDR3 consists of 14 residues. Here the CDR3 reads CASSLSGEGGEQYF. As DNA, the CDR3 is TGTGCCAGCAGTTTATCCGGGGAGGGAGGCGAGCAGTACTTC.

This clonotype has at least ten counts. This chain connects TRBV4-1 to TRBJ2-4; 9 bases align to TRBD2. CDR3 length: 18 residues. Germline-derived CDR1 and CDR2 are MGHRA and YSYEKL. J lost 0 bases, V lost 0 bases, and 6 bases had no gene match. The CDR3 spells CASSQEGSGGVAKNIQYF. CDR3 DNA sequence: TGCGCCAGCAGCCAAGAGGGTAGCGGGGGCGTAGCCAAAAACATTCAGTACTTC.

V is TRBV20-1 and J is TRBJ2-4; 10 nucleotides match TRBD2. CDR1 is DFQATT, CDR2 SNEGSKA, per germline (reference sequence). The CDR3 is 16 amino acids. The J segment lost 3 bases and the V segment lost 4 bases, leaving 9 bases of the junction unmatched. The DNA for the CDR3 is TGCAGTGCTATGCCGGGGACTAGCGTAGACAAAAACATTCAGTACTTC. It is translated as CSAMPGTSVDKNIQYF.

This rearrangement joins TRBV11-2 to TRBJ2-5; a weak D match, TRBD2 (5 bases). The CDR3 contains 14 residues. In germline, CDR1 is SGHAT, CDR2 FQNNGV. Trimming cost V 7 bases and J 3 bases, with 15 bases left between them. The CDR3 is CASNELVFEETQYF. The CDR3, as DNA: TGTGCCAGCAACGAACTAGTGTTCGAAGAGACCCAGTACTTC.

The rearrangement uses TRBV20-1 and TRBJ2-1; tentatively, D is TRBD1 or TRBD2 (6 bases each). The CDR3 length is 15 residues. Germline V gives CDR1 DFQATT, CDR2 SNEGSKA (reference sequence). Trimming stripped 4 bases from V and 0 bases from J, with 13 bases between. The CDR3 spells CSAIKGGSSYNEQFF. The CDR3 nucleotides read TGCAGTGCTATTAAAGGGGGGAGCTCCTACAATGAGCAGTTCTTC.

This chain uses TRBV5-1 with TRBJ2-7; D tentatively fits TRBD1 or TRBD2 (5 bases each). Germline CDR1 reads SGHRS; CDR2 reads YFSETQ. The CDR3 is 14 amino acids. Between the trimmed V and J ends, which lost 0 bases and 9 bases, there was a span of 16 bases. The CDR3 nucleotides are TGCGCCAGCAGCTTGGCTGGGGCCCCGGCGGGGCAGTACTTC. Protein product: CASSLAGAPAGQYF.

The gene calls are TRBV7-2 and TRBJ2-5; D is undetermined. The CDR3 totals 14 residues. The V end lost 1 base, the J end lost 5 bases, and 11 bases lay between the germline ends. The germline CDR1 and CDR2 sequences are SGHTA and FQGNSA. As DNA, the CDR3 is TGTGCCAGCAGCTTAGTGTTTGGGGTGGAGACCCAGTACTTC. It specifies CASSLVFGVETQYF.

This clonotype turned up a few times. The V and J genes are TRBV5-1 and TRBJ2-3, with 8 bases aligning to TRBD2. Germline V lookup: CDR1 SGHRS, CDR2 YFSETQ. Trimming cost V 4 bases and J 6 bases; bases outside gene matches: 10. The CDR3 extends over 15 amino acids. Here the CDR3 DNA reads TGCGCCAGCAGCCTTACGGGACTAGAGAAGGATACGCAGTATTTT. Translating it yields CASSLTGLEKDTQYF.